These 9 T cell receptor beta chains originate from one sample sequenced in a study of blood T cells in healthy people across ages. A second 7 to 11 cycle PCR used barcoded and J-beta primers. TCRdb fed the 5' RACE reads into MiXCR, producing one record per CDR3 protein. The table records around 1.5 million distinct CDR3 sequences, roughly 32% of them present only once. Sequencing input: blood. These receptors came from a woman in her twenties or thirties in good health.

The gene calls are TRBV12-3 or TRBV12-4 and TRBJ2-1; D possibly corresponds to TRBD2 (7 bases). The CDR3 sequence is 15 residues long. Trimming shortened V by 6 bases and J by 4 bases, and 16 bases separated the two germline ends. CDR3: CASRPKGGDYNEQFF. The DNA of the CDR3 is TGTGCCAGCAGACCAAAAGGGGGGGATTACAATGAGCAGTTCTTC.

A note on this clonotype: Relative to the germline gene, one junction end is altered; a read error may explain this. The chain carries TRBV6-2 or TRBV6-3 and TRBJ1-1; D is ambiguous. The CDR3 is 16 residues long. The germline V gene has CDR1 MNHEY and CDR2 SVGEGT. CDR3 coding DNA: TGTGCCAGCAGTTATGGACTAACGAGAAGGAACGCTGAAGCTTTCTTT. It encodes CASSYGLTRRNAEAFF.

This clonotype was detected many times. V is TRBV20-1 and J is TRBJ2-3; 12 bases line up with TRBD2. Looked up from germline, CDR1 is DFQATT and CDR2 is SNEGSKA (reference sequence). The V segment lost 0 bases and the J segment 4 bases; nucleotides outside the gene matches: 5. CDR3 size: 16 residues. CDR3 nucleotides: TGCAGTGCTAGAGAGTTCCTAGCGGGAGGGTCAGATACGCAGTATTTT. It specifies CSAREFLAGGSDTQYF.

About this clonotype: Just one base apart from a much larger clone, this may be a read error. V is TRBV29-1 and J is TRBJ2-7; TRBD1 matches 12 bases. Germline V CDR1 and CDR2: SQVTM, ANQGSEA. This CDR3 has 14 amino acids. The CDR3 protein is CSVEEGTGGYERYF. DNA for the CDR3: TGCAGCGTTGAGGAGGGGACAGGGGGCTACGAGCGGTACTTC.

In its sample, this clonotype was seen a few times. Mismatch with germline at one junction end may stem from a read error. This rearrangement joins TRBV5-1 to TRBJ2-5; D possibly matches TRBD1 or TRBD2 (5 bases each). The germline gives CDR1 SGHRS, CDR2 YFSETQ. The CDR3 consists of 12 residues. CDR3 coding DNA: TGCGCCAGCAGCAGGGACCAAGAGGCCCAGTACTTC. Translating it yields CASSRDQEAQYF.

The table lists this clonotype with a few counts. The chain recombines TRBV5-1 with TRBJ2-5; D possibly corresponds to TRBD1 (6 bases). Trimming cost V 1 base and J 4 bases, with 11 bases left between them. The CDR3 length is 14 residues. CDR1 and CDR2 (germline): SGHRS, YFSETQ. In DNA form, the CDR3 reads TGCGCCAGCAGCTTGAGTGTCAGGGGAGAGACCCAGTACTTC. This encodes CASSLSVRGETQYF.

The rearrangement joins TRBV11-2 to TRBJ1-6; D gene ambiguous. The germline CDR1 and CDR2 sequences are SGHAT and FQNNGV. The CDR3 length is 12 residues. V lost 1 base and J 12 bases, leaving 7 bases between the germline ends. Here the CDR3 DNA reads TGTGCCAGCAGCTTAGTCGACGGACCCCTCCACTTT. This sequence encodes CASSLVDGPLHF.

The chain combines TRBV3-1 with TRBJ1-2; TRBD1 matches 7 bases. CDR1 is LGHDT and CDR2 is YNNKEL in the germline V gene (reference sequence). V lost 4 bases and J lost 7; bases outside the gene matches: 6. The CDR3 loop spans 13 amino acids. The CDR3 coding sequence is TGTGCCAGCAGCCCGTTGACAGGGTCTGGCTACACCTTC. Amino acids: CASSPLTGSGYTF.

This clonotype has more than one count but fewer than ten. The V and J genes are TRBV4-1 and TRBJ2-1; D is possibly TRBD1 (6 bases). CDR1 MGHRA and CDR2 YSYEKL come from the germline V gene. Trimming cost V 4 bases and J 3 bases, with 19 bases left between them. This CDR3 is built from 17 residues. For the CDR3, the DNA is TGCGCCAGCAGCCCCTACAGGGACCCAGGGAGCTACAATGAGCAGTTCTTC. This gives the protein CASSPYRDPGSYNEQFF.